The sequence of this T cell receptor (beta chain) was determined in a study of cytomegalovirus exposure and HLA in healthy donors. The study's findings and limits: Using the classifier, cytomegalovirus status was reportedly diagnosed with high specificity and sensitivity. Most TCR sequences were seen very rarely across donors, but some public TCRs occurred in many.

The CDR3 extends over 14 amino acids. The germline V and J ends were trimmed by 1 base and 3 bases, with 8 bases remaining between them. Germline CDR1 SGHVS, CDR2 FNYEAQ. This clone turned up a few times. Its target is unknown. Repertoires were generated with immunoSEQ multiplex PCR, while TCRdb's copy carries only in-frame clones and drops some. The sample lists about 190,000 clones; over 65% were seen once. This receptor was obtained from a man in his late teens or twenties in good health and CMV-seropositive. The V and J genes are TRBV7-6 and TRBJ2-3; D ambiguous. The sequenced sample was PBMCs. The CDR3 coding sequence is TGTGCCAGCAGCTTAGTCCCCAAAACAGATACGCAGTATTTT. Amino acid sequence: CASSLVPKTDTQYF.